This T cell receptor beta chain was recovered during a study of OX40 agonist ivuxolimab in advanced cancers. Broadly, across the study: Ivuxolimab was a fully human IgG2 agonistic monoclonal antibody targeting the costimulatory receptor OX40 (CD134). Intravenous ivuxolimab was administered to patients every 2 weeks at six dose levels: 0.01, 0.1, 0.3, 1.5, 3 and 10 mg/kg. Of the 50 or so patients in dose escalation, about 19 had hepatocellular carcinoma, approximately 15 had melanoma, 9 had renal cell carcinoma and 9 had head and neck cancer. In the dose-escalation cohort, around 80% of patients were male, and the mean age was 60 years with a range of roughly 20 to 80. Prior anti-PD-1, anti-PD-L1 or anti-CTLA-4 therapy was permitted, and checkpoint inhibitors had been received by around 40% of dose-escalation patients. Three dose-escalation patients achieved partial responses, one with hepatocellular carcinoma and two with cutaneous melanoma. Peripheral TCRbeta sequencing was intended to test whether TCR sequence diversity was altered and clonal T-cell expansion was caused by ivuxolimab. The paper reports the monotherapy dose-escalation portion (N of about 56 patients) of the phase I ivuxolimab trial. Overall study results and their limits: At doses of 0.1 to 3.0 mg/kg, clonal expansion of both CD4+ and CD8+ T cells in blood was seen between baseline and week 6. After ivuxolimab, expanded clones were on average more numerous among CD8+ T cells than among CD4+ T cells. The antigen specificity of the clonally expanded peripheral T cells was not determined. Low levels of normalized T-cell clonal expansion were also shown by some nonresponding patients. In the 0.1-3.0 mg/kg groups, partial responders were among the patients with the lowest normalized peripheral clonal expansion, particularly in CD8+ T cells.

On this clone: Its antigen is still unknown. Base-call qualities are not available, and no considerably larger clone is one nucleotide away.

Patients with autoimmune disease history or receiving systemic immunosuppression were excluded from the trial. In every dose cohort, peripheral blood was drawn for TCR sequencing at baseline, cycle 4 day 1, and cycle 7 day 1. Samples came from an open-label, multicenter, first-in-human phase I dose-escalation trial of ivuxolimab. Adults with locally advanced or metastatic head and neck squamous cell, hepatocellular, melanoma or renal cell carcinoma were enrolled in the trial. Before TCR sequencing, CD4+ and CD8+ T cells were separately sorted from peripheral blood. To sequence the TCRbeta CDR3 region, genomic DNA was isolated from the sorted cells. The immunoSEQ Assay was used to sequence the TCRbeta CDR3 regions. TCRdb took this table from immuneACCESS and kept in-frame rearrangements with V and J called. Such tables lack part of the clones; where checked against another copy, unresolved V genes explain under half of the gap, and the rest is unexplained. A total of approximately 58,000 clones appear in this sample, around 80% of them only once. The ten largest clonotypes hold around 2.1% of the sample.

According to the germline V gene, CDR1 reads SGHTA and CDR2 reads FQGNSA. Trimming removed 1 base from V and 10 bases from J; the gene matches leave 8 bases unexplained. There are 14 amino acids in the CDR3, from cysteine to phenylalanine inclusive. This entry keeps only the CDR3 DNA: 42 bases, framed from base 1. The sample here was CD4+ or CD8+ T cells sorted from blood, taken in a trial of the OX40 agonist ivuxolimab. The receptor was derived from an adult with an advanced solid tumor such as melanoma, head and neck, liver or kidney cancer. This sequence uses TRBV7-2 and TRBJ1-1, with 8 junctional bases fitting TRBD1. The CDR3 corresponds to CASSLGQGAGGAFF. The sequence in DNA is TGTGCCAGCAGCTTAGGGCAGGGGGCCGGTGGAGCTTTCTTT.